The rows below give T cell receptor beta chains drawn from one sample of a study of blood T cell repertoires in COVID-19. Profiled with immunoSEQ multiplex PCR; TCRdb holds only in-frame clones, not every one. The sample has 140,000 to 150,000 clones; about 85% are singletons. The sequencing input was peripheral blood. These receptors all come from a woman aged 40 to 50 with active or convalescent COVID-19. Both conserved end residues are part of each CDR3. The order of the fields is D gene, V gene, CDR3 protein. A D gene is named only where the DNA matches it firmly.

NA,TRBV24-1,CATSTTSNTGELFF
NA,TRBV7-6,CASSRDREAFF
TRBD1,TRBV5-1,CASSSTGGNSPLHF
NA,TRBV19,CASSIVRMGGGNQPQHF
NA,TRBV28,CASSPGGEYTIYF
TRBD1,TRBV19,CASTEGASEKLFF
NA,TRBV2,CASSGIGGNQPQHF
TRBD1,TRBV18,CASSLQGAQPEAFF
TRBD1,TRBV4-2,CASSQDQGTGVGEQYF
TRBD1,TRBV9,CASSALTGTVLTGELFF
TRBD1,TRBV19,CASSPWTGGLGYGYTF
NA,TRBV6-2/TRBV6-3,CASSAPLGRGPGGEQFF
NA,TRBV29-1,CSALGREYGYTF
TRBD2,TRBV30,CAWDPGLATKETQYF
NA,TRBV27,CASSLQRSSYNSPLHF
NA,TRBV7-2,CASSLTGMQFF
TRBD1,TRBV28,CASIPGTGAMRNQPQHF
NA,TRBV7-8,CASSLASAGVNTEAFF
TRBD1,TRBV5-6,CASSPTGAGQPQHF
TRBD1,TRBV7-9,CASSPISGTASNYGYTF
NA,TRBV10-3,CAISEIAGIGPNYGYTF
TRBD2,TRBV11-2,CASSPLAGGITDTQYF
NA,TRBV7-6,CASSLEAGPSYEQYF
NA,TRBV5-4,CASSPGGGLSTDTQYF
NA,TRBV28,CASSLWGRGEAFF
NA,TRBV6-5,CASSYRGKGRGNEQFF
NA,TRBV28,CASRGPPLGNTEAFF
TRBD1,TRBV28,CASSPWTGGNEKLFF
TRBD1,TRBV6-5,CASSYGQGPPNGQYF
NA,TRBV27,CASSLRQPNTGELFF
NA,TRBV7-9,CASSPEGWIYGYTF
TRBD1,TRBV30,CAFGQVASPLHF
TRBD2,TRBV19,CASSMGGGGLYNEQFF
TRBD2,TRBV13,CASSLPGLAGGLSNEQFF
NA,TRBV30,CAWSRPGRPDTQYF
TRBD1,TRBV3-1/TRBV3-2,CASSQRTGDTEAFF
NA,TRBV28,CASRRGQMNTEAFF
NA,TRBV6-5,CASSYWGEGTDTQYF
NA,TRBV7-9,CASSLGGKTEAFF
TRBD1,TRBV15,CATRSTGDTPYEQYF
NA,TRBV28,CASSLVGSAGALLFF
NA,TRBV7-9,CASSWWGGGYTF
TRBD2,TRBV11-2,CASSSPPTGGRAQYF
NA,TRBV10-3,CAIRGASNTGELFF
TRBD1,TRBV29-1,CSVERGQLYGYTF
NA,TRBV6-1,CASSEKVSIQAAYEQYF
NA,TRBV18,CASSPLVARIPDTQYF
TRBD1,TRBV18,CASSPRVQGATNEKLFF
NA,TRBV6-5,CASSYRENQPQHF